The 19 T cell receptor beta chains reported below all come from one sample, sequenced in a study of regulatory T cells in long-lasting Graves disease. Construction of TCR beta libraries relied on iRepertoire HTBI primers and on Arm-PCR targeting CDR3 regions. MiXCR, run by TCRdb on the multiplex PCR reads, gives a single entry per CDR3 protein. Of 420,000 or so distinct CDR3 sequences in the sample, around 17% were seen once. Sample time point: newly diagnosed GD, antithyroid drugs for less than 3 months. From PBMCs, RNA was extracted and then used to make the TCR library. The same sample was also used in a study of T cells in Graves' hyperthyroidism and ophthalmopathy.

This specimen consisted of peripheral blood mononuclear cells (PBMCs), obtained at new diagnosis, from a patient treated with antithyroid drugs. The receptors here all came from a woman aged 18-30 years with Graves disease.

This clonotype was detected many times. This rearrangement joins TRBV2 to TRBJ2-7; D uncertain. Germline lookup yields CDR1 SNHLY and CDR2 FYNNEI. V lost 5 bases, J lost 3 bases, and 2 bases lay in between. This CDR3 has 10 residues. The CDR3 here is CASSHYEQYF. The CDR3 DNA reads TGTGCCAGCAGTCACTACGAGCAGTACTTC.

To note about this clonotype: A much larger clone lies a single base off, so this may be a read error. The CDR3 DNA follows: TGTGCCAGCAGCCAAGCCGGGACACCTTTAGAGACCCTGTACTTC. Translating gives CASSQAGTPLETLYF. The J gene is TRBJ2-4, the V gene TRBV3-1, with D perhaps matching TRBD1 (6 bases). The CDR3 length is 15 residues. The germline V gene encodes CDR1 LGHDT and CDR2 YNNKEL (reference sequence). Between the trimmed V and J ends, which lost 1 base and 15 bases, there was a span of 22 bases. Full variable domain (outside the CDR3, taken from reference TRBV3-1 and TRBJ2-4): DTAVSQTPKYLVTQMGNDKSIKCEQNLGHDTMYWYKQDSKKFLKIMFSYNNKELIINETVPNRFSPKSPDKAHLNLHINSLELGDSAVYFCASSQAGTPLETLYFGAGTRLSVL.

The CDR3 protein is CASSLFGQTQYF. CDR3 DNA: TGTGCCAGCAGCCTTTTCGGGCAGACCCAGTACTTC. The chain couples TRBV12-3 or TRBV12-4 to TRBJ2-1, with unresolved D. The end of the DNA fits TRBJ2-5 better, so the J call may be wrong. This CDR3 has 12 residues.

The chain recombines TRBV20-1 with TRBJ2-7; TRBD2 is a possible D gene (6 bases). The V and J ends lost 3 bases and 0 bases respectively, with 12 bases between them. The CDR3 consists of 14 residues. CDR1 is DFQATT, CDR2 SNEGSKA, per germline (reference sequence). The CDR3 region is CSASAQGLSYEQYF. In nucleotides, the CDR3 is TGCAGTGCTAGTGCTCAGGGACTCTCCTACGAGCAGTACTTC.

There are many counts of this clonotype. The chain joins TRBV6-1 to TRBJ2-7; 7 bases fit TRBD1. The J segment lost 3 bases and the V segment lost 4 bases, leaving 6 bases of the junction unmatched. Germline CDR1 MNHNS, CDR2 SASEGT. The CDR3 loop spans 14 amino acids. The CDR3, as DNA: TGTGCCAGCAGTGCCCGGGACAGATACTACGAGCAGTACTTC. The encoded protein is CASSARDRYYEQYF.

There are many counts of this clonotype. The J gene is TRBJ2-5, the V gene TRBV11-1, with 10 nucleotides matching TRBD1. Germline V gives CDR1 SGHAT, CDR2 FQDESV (reference sequence). After removal of 5 bases from V and 3 bases from J, the junction contained 6 bases not matched to a gene. The length of the CDR3 is 15 residues. The CDR3 is CASSLRDRGEETQYF. For the CDR3, the DNA is TGTGCCAGCAGCCTCCGGGACAGGGGAGAAGAGACCCAGTACTTC.

A word on this clonotype: It may be a read error: a sequence one base away is much more abundant. In DNA form, the CDR3 reads TGTGCCAGCAGCTTCGAAGTCGAGCAGTACTTC. It codes for CASSFEVEQYF. The rearrangement uses TRBV7-2 and TRBJ2-7; D remains unclear. This CDR3 is 11 amino acids long. Germline CDR1 is SGHTA and CDR2 is FQGNSA. The V and J ends lost 3 bases and 6 bases respectively, with 6 bases between them.

This clonotype has just a few counts. Sequence at one end of the junction differs from germline and may be a read error. The CDR3 nucleotides are TGCGCCAGTAGCCCACGGGAGGGCCAAGAGACCCAGCACTTC. Translated: CASSPREGQETQHF. The V gene is TRBV5-1, the J gene TRBJ2-5; 8 bases fit TRBD2. The CDR3 contains 14 residues. Germline CDR1 SGHRS, CDR2 YFSETQ. Drawing the rest from reference TRBV5-1 and TRBJ2-5, the complete variable domain is KAGVTQTPRYLIKTRGQQVTLSCSPISGHRSVSWYQQTPGQGLQFLFEYFSETQRNKGNFPGRFSGRQFSNSRSEMNVSTLELGDSALYLCASSPREGQETQHFGPGTRLLVL.

The table lists this clonotype with many counts. The chain has TRBV6-1 and TRBJ1-1; 7 bases align to TRBD1. The germline CDR1 and CDR2 sequences are MNHNS and SASEGT. The CDR3 totals 12 residues. V shed 6 bases, J shed 3 bases, and the junction held 1 base outside the gene matches. CDR3 DNA sequence: TGTGCCAGCAGGGGACAGTACACTGAAGCTTTCTTT. Translation: CASRGQYTEAFF.

The chain is built from TRBV5-1 and TRBJ1-6; D not certain. V lost 4 bases and J 5 bases, leaving 13 bases between the germline ends. The V gene's germline CDR1 is SGHRS and CDR2 YFSETQ. This CDR3 is 15 amino acids long. CDR3 DNA sequence: TGCGCCAGCAGCATACGGGCAGGAGATAATTCACCCCTCCACTTT. This gives the protein CASSIRAGDNSPLHF.

This clonotype showed up just a few times. J is TRBJ2-1 and V is TRBV6-1; TRBD2 matches at 13 bases. V lost 5 bases to trimming and J lost 0 bases; unmatched junction nucleotides: 4. CDR1 and CDR2 (germline): MNHNS, SASEGT. The CDR3 extends over 17 amino acids. The CDR3 nucleotides are TGTGCCAGCAGTCCGGGGACTAGCGGGAACTCCTACAATGAGCAGTTCTTC. It is translated as CASSPGTSGNSYNEQFF.

The V gene is TRBV28, the J gene TRBJ1-5; maybe TRBD1 (5 bases). The CDR3 sequence is 17 residues long. CDR1 MDHEN and CDR2 SYDVKM come from the germline V gene. V was cut by 3 bases and J by 0 bases, with 15 bases left in between. This chain's CDR3 is CASSFLGAAGSNQPQHF. CDR3 in DNA: TGTGCCAGCAGTTTTCTTGGGGCGGCGGGTAGCAATCAGCCCCAGCATTTT.

This clonotype was counted at least ten times. The genes are TRBV10-3 and TRBJ1-2; TRBD1 matches at 7 bases. CDR3 length: 15 amino acids. In germline, CDR1 is ENHRY, CDR2 SYGVKD. The V gene end was trimmed by 10 bases and the J gene end by 5 bases; junction bases not matched to a gene: 16. The CDR3 is CATYSGTEPPYGYTF. In nucleotides, the CDR3 is TGTGCCACCTACTCCGGGACAGAACCCCCTTATGGCTACACCTTC.

This clonotype was recorded at least ten times. This chain uses TRBV2 with TRBJ1-5, with D possibly matching TRBD1 (6 bases). V lost 10 bases to trimming and J lost 7 bases, with 20 bases between them. In germline, CDR1 is SNHLY, CDR2 FYNNEI. This CDR3 is 14 amino acids long. DNA of the CDR3: TGTGCCACAGGGGACGTAGCGTTGTTGCAGCCCCAGCATTTT. It yields the protein CATGDVALLQPQHF.

This clonotype has ten or more counts. This chain joins TRBV11-2 and TRBJ2-1; D is possibly TRBD1 (5 bases). In germline, CDR1 is SGHAT, CDR2 FQNNGV. The CDR3 runs 12 residues. Trimming removed 5 bases from V and 12 bases from J, with 14 bases in between. The CDR3 DNA sequence: TGTGCCAGCAGCCAGGCAGGGTACGGGCAGTTCTTC. The encoded protein is CASSQAGYGQFF.

This clonotype was seen at least ten times. This chain connects TRBV4-3 to TRBJ1-1, with D possibly TRBD1 on 5 matching bases. CDR3 length: 15 amino acids. Trimming removed 4 bases from V and 5 bases from J, with 17 bases in between. Germline V gene lookup returns CDR1 LGHNA and CDR2 YSLEER. This CDR3 reads CASSLIDRKGTEAFF. As DNA, the CDR3 is TGCGCCAGCAGCCTCATCGACAGAAAGGGAACTGAAGCTTTCTTT.

This chain links TRBV28 with TRBJ2-3; 16 bases fit TRBD2. From germline, CDR1 is MDHEN and CDR2 SYDVKM. The CDR3 runs to 17 residues. V was clipped by 6 bases and J by 4 bases; unmatched bases: 7. The CDR3 DNA reads as TGTGCCAGCAGCCCAGCGGGACTAGCGGGAGGGCCAGATACGCAGTATTTT. It encodes CASSPAGLAGGPDTQYF.

This clonotype appeared a few times. This chain connects TRBV20-1 to TRBJ2-5; maybe TRBD2 (5 bases). The CDR3 runs 10 residues. V gave up 6 bases and J gave up 5 bases, with 7 bases separating them. CDR1 is DFQATT, CDR2 SNEGSKA, per germline (reference sequence). In DNA form, the CDR3 reads TGCAGTGCCGACTATGAGACCCAGTACTTC. Translation gives CSADYETQYF.

The genes are TRBV4-1 and TRBJ2-7; possibly TRBD1 for D (5 bases). Trimming left V 0 bases short and J 9 bases short, with 12 bases between. Germline V gives CDR1 MGHRA, CDR2 YSYEKL. The CDR3 is 13 amino acids. CDR3 coding DNA: TGCGCCAGCAGCCAAGAAGGCAGGGTCAGGCAGTACTTC. The encoded protein is CASSQEGRVRQYF.